This TCR beta chain was obtained from a study of T-cell memory formation after mild COVID-19. Germline CDR1 is SQVTM and CDR2 is ANQGSEA. This CDR3 comprises 11 residues. Trimming cost V 5 bases and J 10 bases, with 12 bases left between them. TCRdb passed the 5' RACE reads through MiXCR, listing each CDR3 protein once. The data show approximately 400,000 distinct CDR3 sequences, with 20% to 25% seen just once and roughly 8.9% held by the top ten. Broader study findings: CD4/CD8 balance characterized clones contracting day 15 to 85, and CD4+ skew characterized later expanders.

This clonotype showed up just a few times. Its specificity is unknown. Sequencing was done on a sample of PBMCs or a T cell subset sorted from them (not recorded which). V and J are TRBV29-1 and TRBJ2-1, with D uncertain. The TCR was taken from an adult woman who had mild COVID-19 (a few samples of this study predate the infection). Cell type and time point are not known. The DNA for the CDR3 is TGCAGCGTTACCCTTTTTCAGGAGCAGTTCTTC. This gives the protein CSVTLFQEQFF.